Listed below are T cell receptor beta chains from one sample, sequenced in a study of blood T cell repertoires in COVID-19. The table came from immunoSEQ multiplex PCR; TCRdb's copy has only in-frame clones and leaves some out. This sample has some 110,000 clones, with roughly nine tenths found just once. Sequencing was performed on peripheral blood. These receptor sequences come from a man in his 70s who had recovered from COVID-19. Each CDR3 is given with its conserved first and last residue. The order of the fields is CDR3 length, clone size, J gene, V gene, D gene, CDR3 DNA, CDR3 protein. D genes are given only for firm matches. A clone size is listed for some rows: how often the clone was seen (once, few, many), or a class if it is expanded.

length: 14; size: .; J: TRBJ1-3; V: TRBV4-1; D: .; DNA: TGCGCCAGCAGCCAAGACCCCAGGGGAAACACCATATATTTT; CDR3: CASSQDPRGNTIYF
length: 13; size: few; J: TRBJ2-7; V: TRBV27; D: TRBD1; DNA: TGTGCCAGCAGTATACAGGGGTCCCACGAGCAGTACTTC; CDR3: CASSIQGSHEQYF
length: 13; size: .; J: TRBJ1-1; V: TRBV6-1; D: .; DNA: TGTGCCAGCAGTGAAGACAGTAACACTGAAGCTTTCTTT; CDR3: CASSEDSNTEAFF
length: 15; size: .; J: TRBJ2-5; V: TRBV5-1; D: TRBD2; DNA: TGCGCCAGCAGTCGAAGTCTAGCGGCCCAAGAGACCCAGTACTTC; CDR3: CASSRSLAAQETQYF
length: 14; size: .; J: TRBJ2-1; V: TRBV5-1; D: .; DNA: TGCGCCAGCAGCTTCGGGACTCCCTACAATGAGCAGTTCTTC; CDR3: CASSFGTPYNEQFF
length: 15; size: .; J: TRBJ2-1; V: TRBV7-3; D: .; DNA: TGTGCCAGCAGCTTAGGGCGGGGGCGCTTTAAGGAGCAGTTCTTC; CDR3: CASSLGRGRFKEQFF
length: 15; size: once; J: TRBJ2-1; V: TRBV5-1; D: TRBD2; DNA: TGCGCCAGCAGCCCATCCCTAGCGGTTTACAATGAGCAGTTCTTC; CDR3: CASSPSLAVYNEQFF
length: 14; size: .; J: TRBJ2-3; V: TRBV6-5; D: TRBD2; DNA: TGTGCCAGCGGGCTAGCGGGCGACTCAGATACGCAGTATTTT; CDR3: CASGLAGDSDTQYF
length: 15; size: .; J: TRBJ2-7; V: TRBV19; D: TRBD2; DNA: TGTGCCAGTAGTCGTGGCGGGGGGCCAACCGGGGAGCAGTACTTC; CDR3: CASSRGGGPTGEQYF
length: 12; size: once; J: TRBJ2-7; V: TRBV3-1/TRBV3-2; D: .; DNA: TGTGCCAGCAGCCAACCTCCGGACGAGCAGTACTTC; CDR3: CASSQPPDEQYF
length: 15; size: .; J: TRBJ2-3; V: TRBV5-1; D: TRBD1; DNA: TGCGCCAGCAGCCTCCAGACAGGGGGGCCAGATACGCAGTATTTT; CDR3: CASSLQTGGPDTQYF
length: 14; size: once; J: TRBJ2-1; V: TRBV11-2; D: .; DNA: TGTGCCAGCAGCTTAGTGGCTCTAGTGGGTGAGCAGTTCTTC; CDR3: CASSLVALVGEQFF
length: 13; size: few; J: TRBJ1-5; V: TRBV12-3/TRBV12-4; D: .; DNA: TGTGCCAGCAGTTTACGGGATAATCAGCCCCAGCATTTT; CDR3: CASSLRDNQPQHF
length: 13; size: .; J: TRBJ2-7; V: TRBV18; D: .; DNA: TGTGCCAGCTCACCAAGAAATGAGGGCGAGCAGTACTTC; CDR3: CASSPRNEGEQYF
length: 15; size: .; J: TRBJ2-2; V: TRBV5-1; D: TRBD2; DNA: TGCGCCAGCAGCTTGCCGGGGGGGAACACCGGGGAGCTGTTTTTT; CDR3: CASSLPGGNTGELFF
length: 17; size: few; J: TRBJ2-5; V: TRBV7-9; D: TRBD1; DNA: TGTGCCAGCAGCTTAGAGGGGCTGGACAGGGACCAAGAGACCCAGTACTTC; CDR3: CASSLEGLDRDQETQYF
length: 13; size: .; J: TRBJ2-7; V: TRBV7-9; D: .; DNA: TGTGCCAGCAGCCTCGGGACAATCTACGAGCAGTACTTC; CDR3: CASSLGTIYEQYF